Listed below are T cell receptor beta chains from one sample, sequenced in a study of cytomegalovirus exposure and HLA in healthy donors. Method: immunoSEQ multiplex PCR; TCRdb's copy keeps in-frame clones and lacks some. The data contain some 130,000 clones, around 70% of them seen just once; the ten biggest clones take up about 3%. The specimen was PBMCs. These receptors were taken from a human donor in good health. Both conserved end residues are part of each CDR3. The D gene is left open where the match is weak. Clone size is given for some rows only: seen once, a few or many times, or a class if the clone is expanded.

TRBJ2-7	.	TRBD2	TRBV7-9	TGTTCCAGCAGCCCTTGGCGGGCTAGCGGAACCTACGAGCAGTACTTC	CSSSPWRASGTYEQYF
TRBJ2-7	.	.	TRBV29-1	TGCAGCGTTTGGGACAACCGCTACGAGCAGTACTTC	CSVWDNRYEQYF
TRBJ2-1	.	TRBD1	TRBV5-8	TGTGCCAGCACCCAACTACAGGGGAACGGTGAGCAGTTCTTC	CASTQLQGNGEQFF
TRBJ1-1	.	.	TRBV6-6	TGTGCCAGCAGTTACGGCCGGGGGACTGAAGCTTTCTTT	CASSYGRGTEAFF
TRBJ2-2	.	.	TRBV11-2	TGTGCCAGCAGCTTAAAGGAGGGCTTAGCCGGGGAGCTGTTTTTT	CASSLKEGLAGELFF
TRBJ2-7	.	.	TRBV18	TGTGCCAGCTCTCCCGGACGGGGGTACGAGCAGTACTTC	CASSPGRGYEQYF
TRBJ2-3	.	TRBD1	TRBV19	TGTGCCAGTAGTGTAAACCTTCGGACAGGGGGCGTTTTAGATACGCAGTATTTT	CASSVNLRTGGVLDTQYF
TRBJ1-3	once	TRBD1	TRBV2	TGTGCCAGCAGGACGACAGGGACAAGCTCTGGAAACACCATATATTTT	CASRTTGTSSGNTIYF
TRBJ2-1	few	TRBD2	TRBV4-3	TGCGCCAGCAGTCGTCTAGCGGGGGACTACAATGAGCAGTTCTTC	CASSRLAGDYNEQFF
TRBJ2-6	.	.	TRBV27	TGTGCCAGCGGTCCTACGCGCTCTGGGGCCAACGTCCTGACTTTC	CASGPTRSGANVLTF
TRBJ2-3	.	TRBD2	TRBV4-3	TGCGCCAGCAGCCAAGGTGCGGGGGTAGCGGGTAGCACAGATACGCAGTATTTT	CASSQGAGVAGSTDTQYF
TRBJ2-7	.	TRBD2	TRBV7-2	TGTGCCAGCAGCCCCGGACTAGCGACCTACGAGCAGTACTTC	CASSPGLATYEQYF
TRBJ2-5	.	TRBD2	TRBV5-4	TGTGCCAGCTCCCCCCATCCGGGACTAGGCACACTACAAGAGACCCAGTACTTC	CASSPHPGLGTLQETQYF
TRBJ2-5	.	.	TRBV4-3	TGCGCCAGCAGCCAAGATCTGGCGGGACGGACCCAGTACTTC	CASSQDLAGRTQYF
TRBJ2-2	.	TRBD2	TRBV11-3	TGTGCCAGCAGCCACGACCGGGGGGGCACCGGGGAGCTGTTTTTT	CASSHDRGGTGELFF
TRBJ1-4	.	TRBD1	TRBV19	TGTGCCAGTAGTATGGGACAGGGCTTTATCAATGAAAAACTGTTTTTT	CASSMGQGFINEKLFF
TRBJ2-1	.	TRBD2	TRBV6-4	TGTGCCAGCAGTGAACTAGCGGGAGGTCGATATGAGCAGTTCTTC	CASSELAGGRYEQFF
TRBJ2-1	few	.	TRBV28	TGTGCCAGCGGCGGGAACTCCTACAATGAGCAGTTCTTC	CASGGNSYNEQFF
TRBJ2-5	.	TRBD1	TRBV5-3	TGTGCCAGAAGCTTTTACAGGGGGATGGAGGAGACCCAGTACTTC	CARSFYRGMEETQYF
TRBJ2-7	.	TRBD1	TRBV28	TGTGCCAGCAGTTTTGTGCAGGGGGCTAGGGACGAGCAGTACTTC	CASSFVQGARDEQYF
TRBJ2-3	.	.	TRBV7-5	TGTGTCAGAAGCGTGACAGGCCGGGGCACAGATACGCAGTATTTT	CVRSVTGRGTDTQYF
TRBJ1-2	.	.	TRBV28	TGTGCCAGCAGTCCCCATACCACCGGACATCCCTCTGACTATGGCTACACCTTC	CASSPHTTGHPSDYGYTF
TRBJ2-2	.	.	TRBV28	TGTGCCAGCAGTCCCCCGGGGACGAACACCGGGGAGCTGTTTTTT	CASSPPGTNTGELFF
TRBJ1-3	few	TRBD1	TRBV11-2	TGTGCCAGCAGCTTCCCCTACCGGGGACAGGCCTCTGGAAACACCATATATTTT	CASSFPYRGQASGNTIYF
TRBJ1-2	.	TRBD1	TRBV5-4	TGTGCCAGCAGCTTCGGGACAGGGGCTTCCTATGGCTACACCTTC	CASSFGTGASYGYTF
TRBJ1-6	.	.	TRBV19	TGTGCCAGTAGTATAGGGGGCAGGGAAAGTCGCAATTCACCCCTCCACTTT	CASSIGGRESRNSPLHF
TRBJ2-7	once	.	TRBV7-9	TGTTCCAGCAGCTTACATAGCGAGGAGCAGTACTTC	CSSSLHSEEQYF
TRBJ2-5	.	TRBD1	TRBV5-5	TGTGCCAGCAGCTTGGGGGGGACAGGGGGCTTCCAAGAGACCCAGTACTTC	CASSLGGTGGFQETQYF
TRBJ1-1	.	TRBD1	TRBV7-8	TGTGCCAGCTCACAGGGGGCTATTCGGGCTTTCTTT	CASSQGAIRAFF
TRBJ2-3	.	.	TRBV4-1	TGCGCCAGCAGCCAAGTTACTGTCGACACAGATACGCAGTATTTT	CASSQVTVDTDTQYF
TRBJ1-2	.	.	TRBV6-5	TGTGCCAGCAGTTACAGCGTTAACTATGGCTACACCTTC	CASSYSVNYGYTF
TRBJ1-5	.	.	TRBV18	TGTGCCAGTTCACCATTAGGGGGTGATCAGCCCCAGCATTTT	CASSPLGGDQPQHF
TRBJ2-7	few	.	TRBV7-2	TGTGCCAGCAGCATAGACAGGCCGAGGACCTACGAGCAGTACTTC	CASSIDRPRTYEQYF